What follows are 10 T cell receptor beta chains derived from one specimen sequenced in a study of T cells in Graves' hyperthyroidism and ophthalmopathy. RNA transcripts provided the source from which TCR beta CDR3 regions were amplified. HTBI primers drove first-round RT-PCR of the TCR CDR3. In TCRdb, the multiplex PCR reads were re-called with MiXCR into one record per CDR3 protein. This table has a few hundred thousand distinct CDR3 sequences, about 18% appearing once. Sequenced material: blood. These receptors all stem from a woman in her late teens or twenties with Graves' hyperthyroidism.

This clonotype was counted many times. The gene calls are TRBV3-1 and TRBJ2-7; D not certain. This CDR3 region has 15 residues. Germline V gene data show CDR1 as LGHDT and CDR2 as YNNKEL (reference sequence). V was pared by 1 base and J by 0 bases, with 10 bases between. The CDR3 is CASSQGLVSSYEQYF. CDR3 DNA sequence: TGTGCCAGCAGCCAAGGGCTAGTGAGCTCCTACGAGCAGTACTTC.

This clonotype was detected many times. The V and J genes are TRBV30 and TRBJ1-1, with 9 positions matching TRBD1. V trimming: 3 bases; J trimming: 4 bases; junction bases outside the gene matches: 15. Germline CDR1 GTSNPN, CDR2 SVGIG (reference sequence). CDR3 length: 17 residues. In nucleotides, the CDR3 is TGTGCCTGGAGAAAATTGTTACAGGGGGCTTTGGTCACTGAAGCTTTCTTT. Translating gives CAWRKLLQGALVTEAFF.

This rearrangement joins TRBV6-5 to TRBJ2-7, with D maybe TRBD2 (5 bases). The CDR3 extends over 13 amino acids. V was cut by 0 bases and J by 6 bases, with 9 bases left in between. Germline V gene lookup returns CDR1 MNHEY and CDR2 SVGAGI. The CDR3 protein is CASSYSGVGEQYF. The CDR3 DNA follows: TGTGCCAGCAGTTACTCGGGAGTGGGCGAGCAGTACTTC.

This clonotype occurred a few times. Being one base from a much bigger clone, this may be a read error. The chain carries TRBV7-2 and TRBJ1-1; 7 nucleotides line up with TRBD1. The CDR3 has 15 residues. CDR1 is SGHTA, CDR2 FQGNSA, per germline. The CDR3 nucleotides are TGTGCCAGCAGCTTTGGATCAGGGGGGATGGCTGAAGCTTGCTTT. Protein product: CASSFGSGGMAEACF.

At least ten counts were recorded for this clonotype. The rearrangement joins TRBV2 to TRBJ1-2; 9 bases match TRBD1. Germline assignment: CDR1 SNHLY and CDR2 FYNNEI. This CDR3 is 14 amino acids long. V lost 5 bases to trimming and J lost 5 bases; unmatched junction nucleotides: 6. CDR3 sequence reads: CASSPTGGEYGYTF. The CDR3 DNA sequence: TGTGCCAGCAGTCCGACAGGGGGAGAATATGGCTACACCTTC. Based on the CDR3 plus reference TRBV2 and TRBJ1-2, the full variable domain is EPEVTQTPSHQVTQMGQEVILRCVPISNHLYFYWYRQILGQKVEFLVSFYNNEISEKSEIFDDQFSVERPDGSNFTLKIRSTKLEDSAMYFCASSPTGGEYGYTFGSGTRLTVV.

This clonotype was seen many times. The chain is built from TRBV24-1 and TRBJ1-1; no definite D call. Germline CDR1 is KGHDR and CDR2 is SFDVKD. V lost 8 bases to trimming and J lost 6 bases, with 3 bases between them. The length of the CDR3 is 9 residues. CDR3: CATTAEAFF. The CDR3 DNA follows: TGTGCCACCACCGCTGAAGCTTTCTTT.

The chain employs TRBV20-1 and TRBJ2-7; tentative D call: TRBD2 (5 bases). Trimming cost V 5 bases and J 0 bases, with 17 bases left between them. The CDR3 has 15 residues. Germline V lookup: CDR1 DFQATT, CDR2 SNEGSKA (reference sequence). CDR3 in DNA: TGCAGTGCTCCCAAACTAGGCAAGAGCTCCTACGAGCAGTACTTC. Protein product: CSAPKLGKSSYEQYF.

This clonotype was seen many times. This chain uses TRBV5-1 with TRBJ1-2, with 7 positions matching TRBD1. Germline V gene data show CDR1 as SGHRS and CDR2 as YFSETQ. J was trimmed by 6 bases and V by 7 bases; bases with no gene match: 12. There are 14 residues in the CDR3. The CDR3 sequence: CASGGGAMGNGYTF. The CDR3 nucleotides read TGCGCCAGCGGAGGGGGCGCGATGGGAAATGGCTACACCTTC.

The chain has TRBV12-3 or TRBV12-4 and TRBJ2-5; D is undetermined. The length of the CDR3 is 13 residues. Between the trimmed V and J ends, which lost 5 bases and 3 bases, there was a span of 10 bases. CDR3 DNA: TGTGCCAGCAGTGTCTACAAGAAAGAGACCCAGTACTTC. Its protein product is CASSVYKKETQYF.

This clonotype was counted at least ten times. The gene calls are TRBV7-2 and TRBJ2-5; possible D gene TRBD2, 5 bases. In germline, CDR1 is SGHTA, CDR2 FQGNSA. The CDR3 length is 13 residues. Trimming removed 3 bases at V and 5 bases at J, with 10 bases between. The CDR3 DNA follows: TGTGCCAGCAGCTTTGTTTGGAGGGAGACCCAGTACTTC. This gives the protein CASSFVWRETQYF.